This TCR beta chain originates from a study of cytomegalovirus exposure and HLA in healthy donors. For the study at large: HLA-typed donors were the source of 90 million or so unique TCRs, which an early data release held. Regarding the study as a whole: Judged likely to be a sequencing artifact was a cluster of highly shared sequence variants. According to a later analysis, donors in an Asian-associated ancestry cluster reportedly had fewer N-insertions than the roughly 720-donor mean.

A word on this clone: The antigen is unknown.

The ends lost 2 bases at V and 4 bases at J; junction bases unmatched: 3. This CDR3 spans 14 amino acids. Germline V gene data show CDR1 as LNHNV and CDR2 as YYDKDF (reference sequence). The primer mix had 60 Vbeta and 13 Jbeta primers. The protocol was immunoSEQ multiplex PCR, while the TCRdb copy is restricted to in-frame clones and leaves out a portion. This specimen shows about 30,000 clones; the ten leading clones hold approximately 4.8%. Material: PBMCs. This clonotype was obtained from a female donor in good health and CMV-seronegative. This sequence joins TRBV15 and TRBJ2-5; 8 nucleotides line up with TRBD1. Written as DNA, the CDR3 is TGTGCCACCAGCAGAAACAGGGGGTTAGAGACCCAGTACTTC. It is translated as CATSRNRGLETQYF.